This TCR beta chain is from a study of blood T cell repertoires in COVID-19. On the study more broadly: Nucleic acid was either cDNA or gDNA, and it came from T cells, B-cell-depleted T cells, or PBMCs.

Authors' analysis steps: Using reference gene primer amplification, nucleated cell counts were estimated. The table came from immunoSEQ multiplex PCR; TCRdb's copy has only in-frame clones and leaves some out. The V and J calls and clone size were taken over from that table, and D and trimming were inferred from the DNA. Counted here are 300,000 to 350,000 clones, approximately 83% occurring once; the ten biggest clones make up around 2.2%. Sequencing used PBMCs or T cells enriched from blood (not recorded which). The origin of this receptor is a man aged 25 to 40 who had recovered from COVID-19.

This CDR3 is CASIGGQGANDEQYF. The CDR3 DNA reads TGTGCCAGTATTGGGGGACAGGGGGCGAACGACGAGCAGTACTTC. The J gene is TRBJ2-7, the V gene TRBV6-5, with 12 nucleotides matching TRBD1. The germline V gene encodes CDR1 MNHEY and CDR2 SVGAGI. This CDR3 spans 15 amino acids. V shed 9 bases and J 5 bases; nucleotides not matched to a gene: 11.